Described below is a single T cell receptor (beta chain) sequence and its context. What it binds is not known. The V and J ends lost 4 bases and 6 bases respectively, with 21 bases between them. CDR3 length: 16 residues. Germline V CDR1 and CDR2: MDHEN, SYDVKM. The PCR made use of 60 Vbeta and 13 Jbeta primers. The table came from immunoSEQ multiplex PCR; TCRdb's copy has only in-frame clones and leaves some out. Of 170,000 or so clones listed, more than 70% are singletons. The entry originates in a study of cytomegalovirus exposure and HLA in healthy donors. Findings and limits, study-wide: Most TCR sequences were rare, but some public TCRs occurred in many donors. Later analysis demonstrated an association between a missense DCLRE1C variant and TCR beta V- and J-gene trimming. Altogether, some 170 TCR beta chains were recorded as cytomegalovirus-associated. Through in vitro validation, three CMV-associated chains were shown to be specific for CMV antigens.

The rearrangement links TRBV28 to TRBJ1-1, with D maybe TRBD1 (6 bases). This TCR was recovered from a boy aged 2 to 10 in good health and CMV-seronegative. The sequenced material came from PBMCs. This CDR3 reads CASSSASSQGYSEAFF. The CDR3 DNA is TGTGCCAGCAGTTCAGCCAGTTCACAGGGATACTCTGAAGCTTTCTTT.